One sample yielded the 11 T cell receptor beta chains listed below, sequenced in a study of tumor and adjacent non-tumor tissue in lung cancer. Three rounds of nested PCR, following a modified ARM-PCR protocol, produced the TCRbeta library. TCRdb reprocessed the multiplex PCR reads with MiXCR, giving one entry per CDR3 protein. Among 65,000 to 90,000 distinct CDR3 sequences listed, 65% to 90% were seen once. This sample's RNA came from whole unsorted tissue. Sequences were obtained from lung tumor tissue. These TCRs come from a woman aged 50 to 65 with non-small cell lung cancer.

A word on this clonotype: The junction does not match germline at one end; this may be a read error. J is TRBJ2-1 and V is TRBV20-1; 10 bases match TRBD2. Germline assignment: CDR1 DFQATT and CDR2 SNEGSKA (reference sequence). CDR3 length: 19 amino acids. As DNA, the CDR3 is TGCAGTGCTACTTGGAATTCGGCTAGCGGGAGCGTGTCTCGCAATGCGCAGTTCTTC. This codes for CSATWNSASGSVSRNAQFF.

This chain uses TRBV6-5 with TRBJ2-6; the D gene could be TRBD1 or TRBD2 (5 bases each). V shed 6 bases and J shed 9 bases, with 21 bases lying between them. The CDR3 has 16 amino acids. Germline V gene lookup returns CDR1 MNHEY and CDR2 SVGAGI. CDR3 in DNA: TGTGCCAGCAGGTATACAGGCTTCTCTGAGGGCAACGTCCTGACTTTC. This sequence encodes CASRYTGFSEGNVLTF.

Comment on this clonotype: The junction departs from germline at one end; a sequencing error may be responsible. This chain joins TRBV5-1 and TRBJ1-1; the match to TRBD1 covers 7 bases. Germline assignment: CDR1 SGHRS and CDR2 YFSETQ. The CDR3 consists of 13 residues. CDR3 DNA: TGCGCCAACAGCTTGGATAACGACAGGGAAGTTTTCTTT. It codes for CANSLDNDREVFF. Full variable domain (outside the CDR3, taken from reference TRBV5-1 and TRBJ1-1): KAGVTQTPRYLIKTRGQQVTLSCSPISGHRSVSWYQQTPGQGLQFLFEYFSETQRNKGNFPGRFSGRQFSNSRSEMNVSTLELGDSALYLCANSLDNDREVFFGQGTRLTVV.

The J gene is TRBJ2-1, the V gene TRBV29-1; D might be TRBD2 (5 bases). Germline assignment: CDR1 SQVTM and CDR2 ANQGSEA. V was clipped by 4 bases and J by 6 bases, with 10 bases between them. The CDR3 extends over 12 amino acids. CDR3 coding DNA: TGCAGCGTTGGGACTGGGAGCAATGAGCAGTTCTTC. This codes for CSVGTGSNEQFF.

This clonotype was seen only once. A read error may produce the germline difference seen at one junction end. The chain links TRBV28 to TRBJ1-2, with 9 bases that match TRBD1. CDR3 length: 14 residues. Germline V gives CDR1 MDHEN, CDR2 SYDVKM. CDR3 in DNA: TGTACCAGCAGTGATGGGACAGGGAAGGGTGGCTACACCTTC. Translation gives CTSSDGTGKGGYTF.

Notes on this clonotype: One end of the junction is discordant with germline, which a read error may explain. The chain carries TRBV29-1 and TRBJ2-3, with 8 bases matching TRBD2. The CDR3 loop spans 16 amino acids. Per the germline V gene, CDR1 is SQVTM and CDR2 is ANQGSEA. CDR3 in DNA: TGCAGCGCCCGTTGCTCAACTAGCGGAAGCAAAGATACGCAGTATTTT. This codes for CSARCSTSGSKDTQYF.

In its sample, this clonotype was seen once. This chain connects TRBV20-1 to TRBJ2-7, with 7 nucleotides matching TRBD1. The germline V gene encodes CDR1 DFQATT and CDR2 SNEGSKA (reference sequence). The ends lost 5 bases at V and 8 bases at J; junction bases unmatched: 18. The CDR3 runs 15 residues. The CDR3 loop reads CSASPGGQREYKQYF. The CDR3 DNA sequence: TGCAGTGCTTCACCTGGGGGACAGAGAGAATACAAGCAGTACTTC.

With regard to this clonotype: The germline gene is not matched at one end of the junction; a read error may be the cause. V and J are TRBV11-2 and TRBJ2-1; 12 bases match TRBD2. CDR3 length equals 16 residues. The V gene's germline CDR1 is SGHAT and CDR2 FQNNGV. In DNA, the CDR3 is TGTGCCAGCAGCGGACTACTAGCGGGAGGAGGGAATGAGCAGCTCTTT. Residues: CASSGLLAGGGNEQLF.

V is TRBV6-2 or TRBV6-3 and J is TRBJ2-5; D possibly corresponds to TRBD2 (6 bases). Per germline, CDR1 MNHEY and CDR2 SVGEGT. The V gene lost 2 bases and the J gene lost 3 bases, with 13 bases spanning the gap. This CDR3 is 15 amino acids long. CDR3 protein: CASSYDIGSEETQYF. The DNA for the CDR3 is TGTGCCAGCAGTTACGATATCGGGAGCGAAGAGACCCAGTACTTC.

In this sample, this clonotype is medium-sized (0.01 to 0.1%). V gene TRBV10-2 combines with J gene TRBJ2-4; 7 bases are a match to TRBD1. The CDR3 contains 14 residues. Germline assignment: CDR1 WSHSY and CDR2 SAAADI. Germline trimming cut 7 bases from V and 6 bases from J; bases unmatched to any gene: 9. CDR3 loop: CASINRGLGNIQYF. The CDR3, as DNA: TGCGCCAGCATAAACAGGGGTTTAGGAAACATTCAGTACTTC.

In the case of this clonotype: Since a much larger clone is just one base distant, this may be a read error. This chain joins TRBV7-3 and TRBJ2-1; TRBD2 matches 15 bases. The CDR3 has 18 residues. CDR1 is SGHTA, CDR2 FQGTGA, per germline. The DNA for the CDR3 is TGTGCCAGCAGCTTATCCGGGACTAGCGGGAGGTCTTACAATGATCAGTTCTTC. Amino acids: CASSLSGTSGRSYNDQFF.